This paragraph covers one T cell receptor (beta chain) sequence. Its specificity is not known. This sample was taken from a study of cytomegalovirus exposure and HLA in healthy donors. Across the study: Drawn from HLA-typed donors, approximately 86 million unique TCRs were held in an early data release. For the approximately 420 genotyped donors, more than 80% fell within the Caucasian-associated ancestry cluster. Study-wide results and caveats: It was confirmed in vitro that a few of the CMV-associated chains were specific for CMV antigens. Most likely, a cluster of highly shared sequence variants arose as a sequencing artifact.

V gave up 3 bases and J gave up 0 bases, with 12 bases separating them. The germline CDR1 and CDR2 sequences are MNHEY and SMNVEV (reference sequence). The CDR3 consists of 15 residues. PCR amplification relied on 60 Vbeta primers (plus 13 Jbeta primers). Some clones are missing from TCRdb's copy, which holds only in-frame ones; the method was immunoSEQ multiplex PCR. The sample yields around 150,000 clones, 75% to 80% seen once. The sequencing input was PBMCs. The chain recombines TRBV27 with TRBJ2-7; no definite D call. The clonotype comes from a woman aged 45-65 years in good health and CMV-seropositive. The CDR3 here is CASSFTGSHSYEQYF. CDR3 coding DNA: TGTGCCAGCAGTTTTACCGGGTCCCACTCCTACGAGCAGTACTTC.